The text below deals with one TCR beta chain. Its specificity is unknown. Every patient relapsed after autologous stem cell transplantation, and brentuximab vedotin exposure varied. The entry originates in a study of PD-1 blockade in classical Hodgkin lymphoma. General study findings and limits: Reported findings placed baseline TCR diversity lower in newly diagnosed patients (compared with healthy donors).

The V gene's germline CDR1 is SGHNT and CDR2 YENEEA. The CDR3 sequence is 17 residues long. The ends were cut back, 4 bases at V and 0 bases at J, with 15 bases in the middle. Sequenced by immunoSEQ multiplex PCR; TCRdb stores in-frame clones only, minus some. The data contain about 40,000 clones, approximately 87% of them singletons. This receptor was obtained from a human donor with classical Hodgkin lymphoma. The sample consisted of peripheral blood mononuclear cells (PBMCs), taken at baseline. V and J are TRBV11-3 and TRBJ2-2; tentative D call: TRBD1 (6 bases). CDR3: CASSSGQPFANTGELFF. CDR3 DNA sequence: TGTGCCAGCAGCTCCGGACAGCCCTTCGCGAACACCGGGGAGCTGTTTTTT.